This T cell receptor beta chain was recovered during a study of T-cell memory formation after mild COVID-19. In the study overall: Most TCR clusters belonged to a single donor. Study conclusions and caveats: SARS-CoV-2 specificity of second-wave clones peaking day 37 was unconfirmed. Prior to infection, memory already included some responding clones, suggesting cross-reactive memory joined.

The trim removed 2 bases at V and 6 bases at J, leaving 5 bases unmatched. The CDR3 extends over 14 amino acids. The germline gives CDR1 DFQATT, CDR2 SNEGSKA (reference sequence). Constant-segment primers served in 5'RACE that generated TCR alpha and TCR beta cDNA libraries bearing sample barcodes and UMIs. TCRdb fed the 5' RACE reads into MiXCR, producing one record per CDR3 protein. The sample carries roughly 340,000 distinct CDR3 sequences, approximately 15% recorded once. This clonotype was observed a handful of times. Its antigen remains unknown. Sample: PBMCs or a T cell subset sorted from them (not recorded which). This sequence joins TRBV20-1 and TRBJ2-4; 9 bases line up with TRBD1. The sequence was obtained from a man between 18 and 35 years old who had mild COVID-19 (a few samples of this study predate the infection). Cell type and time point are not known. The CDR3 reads CSARIGQGRNIQYF. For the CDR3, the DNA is TGCAGTGCTAGAATTGGACAGGGGCGAAACATTCAGTACTTC.